These 27 T cell receptor beta chains share one sample of origin, sequenced in a study of T cells after yellow fever vaccination. TCRdb itself ran the 5' RACE reads through MiXCR, one entry per CDR3 protein. The table lists around 360,000 distinct CDR3 sequences, around a tenth of them singletons, with 18% in the top ten. The material sequenced was PBMCs, taken on the day of the first yellow fever vaccination. Receptors originate from a young man who received the YFV17D yellow fever vaccine.

This clonotype turned up a few times. This sequence joins TRBV20-1 and TRBJ1-4; D gene unclear. V was trimmed by 0 bases and J by 4 bases, leaving 12 bases between them. Germline assignment: CDR1 DFQATT and CDR2 SNEGSKA (reference sequence). The CDR3 length is 15 residues. CDR3 in DNA: TGCAGTGCTAGAGATCCGTGGACGGATAATGAAAAACTGTTTTTT. It is translated as CSARDPWTDNEKLFF.

This clonotype was recorded at least ten times. The J gene is TRBJ2-5, the V gene TRBV7-9; either TRBD1 or TRBD2 may supply D (5 bases each). V was clipped by 5 bases and J by 3 bases, with 10 bases between them. The CDR3 length is 13 residues. Germline V CDR1 and CDR2: SEHNR, FQNEAQ (reference sequence). In nucleotides, the CDR3 is TGTGCCAGCAGCCGGGACGTAGAAGAGACCCAGTACTTC. As protein: CASSRDVEETQYF.

This clonotype has ten or more counts. The chain recombines TRBV6-2 or TRBV6-3 with TRBJ2-2; no firm D call. Trimming pared 5 bases from V and 0 bases from J, leaving 7 bases between. The CDR3 length is 14 residues. Germline CDR1 is MNHEY and CDR2 is SVGEGT. CDR3 sequence (DNA): TGTGCCAGCAGTATCTATCCGAACACCGGGGAGCTGTTTTTT. Translated: CASSIYPNTGELFF.

The genes are TRBV5-5 and TRBJ1-5; 7 bases align to TRBD1. The trim removed 0 bases at V and 0 bases at J, leaving 6 bases unmatched. The CDR3 is 17 amino acids. Per germline, CDR1 SGHKS and CDR2 YYEKEE (reference sequence). The CDR3, as DNA: TGTGCCAGCAGCTTGGAAGGCAGGGGGTTTAGCAATCAGCCCCAGCATTTT. Encoded protein: CASSLEGRGFSNQPQHF.

The chain employs TRBV6-1 and TRBJ1-2, with TRBD1 identical over 7 bases. V was pared by 6 bases and J by 3 bases, with 7 bases of the junction left unmatched. The CDR3 has 14 amino acids. The V gene's germline CDR1 is MNHNS and CDR2 SASEGT. CDR3 DNA: TGTGCCAGCAGGCAGGACAGGACTTACTATGGCTACACCTTC. This translates into CASRQDRTYYGYTF.

This clonotype has only a few counts. The rearrangement uses TRBV7-2 and TRBJ1-1, with D tentatively TRBD1 (5 bases). V lost 2 bases, J lost 7 bases, and 14 bases lay in between. Germline V gene data show CDR1 as SGHTA and CDR2 as FQGNSA. The CDR3 totals 14 residues. This CDR3 is CASSLSRGLNEAFF. CDR3 bases: TGTGCCAGCAGCTTAAGCCGGGGGTTAAATGAAGCTTTCTTT.

The gene calls are TRBV7-3 and TRBJ2-3, with 8 nucleotides matching TRBD2. CDR1 is SGHTA, CDR2 FQGTGA, per germline. CDR3 length equals 14 residues. Trimming at V came to 8 bases and at J to 0 bases, leaving 4 bases not matched to a gene. CDR3 in DNA: TGTGCCAGCGCCCGGGGGGGGAGCACAGATACGCAGTATTTT. This sequence encodes CASARGGSTDTQYF.

This clonotype was picked up a small number of times. J is TRBJ2-3 and V is TRBV9; no firm D call. This CDR3 is built from 15 residues. Per germline, CDR1 SGDLS and CDR2 YYNGEE. V shed 0 bases and J shed 3 bases, with 11 bases lying between them. CDR3 coding DNA: TGTGCCAGCAGCGTAGCTGTCAGGCCAACAGATACGCAGTATTTT. Its translation: CASSVAVRPTDTQYF.

The sample holds a few counts of this clonotype. V gene TRBV4-2 combines with J gene TRBJ2-5; D tentatively reads TRBD1 or TRBD2 (5 bases each). The V and J ends lost 2 bases and 3 bases respectively, with 16 bases between them. Germline V gives CDR1 LGHNA, CDR2 YNFKEQ. This CDR3 has 16 residues. This chain's CDR3 is CASSQPRAGSKETQYF. DNA for the CDR3: TGTGCCAGCAGCCAACCGCGGGCAGGGTCGAAAGAGACCCAGTACTTC.

In regard to this clonotype: One end of the junction is discordant with germline, which a read error may explain. The chain employs TRBV19 and TRBJ1-1, with no clear D. The CDR3 spans 12 residues. Germline V gene sequence: CDR1 LNHDA, CDR2 SQIVND (reference sequence). The CDR3 sequence: CASRDQYIEARF. The CDR3 DNA reads as TGTGCCAGTAGGGATCAGTATATCGAAGCTCGTTTT. The variable domain in full, with the rest retrieved from reference TRBV19 and TRBJ1-1, is DGGITQSPKYLFRKEGQNVTLSCEQNLNHDAMYWYRQDPGQGLRLIYYSQIVNDFQKGDIAEGYSVSREKKESFPLTVTSAQKNPTAFYLCASRDQYIEARFGQGTRLTVV.

The chain links TRBV7-2 to TRBJ2-7; D gene unclear. The V end lost 4 bases, the J end lost 4 bases, and 8 bases lay between the germline ends. CDR3 length: 12 residues. CDR1 and CDR2 from the germline V gene are SGHTA and FQGNSA. The CDR3 coding sequence is TGTGCCAGCAGCTCACTGGGATACGAGCAGTACTTC. This gives the protein CASSSLGYEQYF.

This chain joins TRBV7-9 and TRBJ1-6; D may be TRBD1 (5 bases). V was shortened by 3 bases and J by 9 bases, with 12 bases between the two germline ends. Germline V lookup: CDR1 SEHNR, CDR2 FQNEAQ (reference sequence). This CDR3 is built from 14 residues. This CDR3 reads CASSLQGPRSPLHF. The CDR3, as DNA: TGTGCCAGCAGCTTGCAGGGCCCTCGTTCACCCCTCCACTTT.

This clonotype turned up a few times. Here the CDR3 DNA reads TGTGCCAGCAGCTCACGGACAGGGGCCTCAAGCTCCTACAATGAGCAGTTCTTC. Protein: CASSSRTGASSSYNEQFF. The chain uses TRBV5-4 and TRBJ2-1; 9 bases are a match to TRBD1. Looked up from germline, CDR1 is SGHNT and CDR2 is YYREEE (reference sequence). The CDR3 has 18 amino acids. V shed 3 bases, J shed 0 bases, and the junction held 10 bases outside the gene matches.

V is TRBV30 and J is TRBJ2-2, with D hard to call. V lost 2 bases and J 1 base, leaving 8 bases between the germline ends. The germline V gene encodes CDR1 GTSNPN and CDR2 SVGIG (reference sequence). The CDR3 has 14 residues. The CDR3 protein is CAWSFLLNTGELFF. CDR3 sequence (DNA): TGTGCCTGGAGTTTCCTATTGAACACCGGGGAGCTGTTTTTT.

Only a few counts were recorded for this clonotype. This chain joins TRBV15 and TRBJ1-4, with 8 bases identical to TRBD1. V gave up 3 bases and J gave up 8 bases; unmatched junction bases: 8. The germline CDR1 and CDR2 sequences are LNHNV and YYDKDF (reference sequence). This CDR3 is built from 15 residues. The DNA for the CDR3 is TGTGCCACCAGCAGTACGCAGGGGGCTGGGGAAAAACTGTTTTTT. This codes for CATSSTQGAGEKLFF.

The chain employs TRBV7-9 and TRBJ1-5, with 8 bases identical to TRBD1. V lost 5 bases and J lost 3; bases outside the gene matches: 9. The germline CDR1 and CDR2 sequences are SEHNR and FQNEAQ (reference sequence). CDR3 length: 16 amino acids. The CDR3 protein is CASSNYDRGYNQPQHF. The CDR3 DNA reads TGTGCCAGCAGCAACTATGACAGGGGATACAATCAGCCCCAGCATTTT.

There are many counts of this clonotype. One end of the junction fails to match germline, which may point to a read error. CDR3 in amino acids: CASSLGLAGGETQYF. In nucleotides, the CDR3 is TGCGCCAGCAGCTTGGGACTCGCCGGGGGGGAGACCCAGTACTTC. J is TRBJ2-5 and V is TRBV7-2; 7 bases are a match to TRBD2. Germline CDR1 is SGHTA and CDR2 is FQGNSA. The CDR3 sequence is 15 residues long. The full variable domain, with the rest looked up from reference TRBV7-2 and TRBJ2-5, is GAGVSQSPSNKVTEKGKDVELRCDPISGHTALYWYRQSLGQGLEFLIYFQGNSAPDKSGLPSDRFSAERTGGSVSTLTIQRTQQEDSAVYLCASSLGLAGGETQYFGPGTRLLVL.

Many counts were recorded for this clonotype. The chain employs TRBV19 and TRBJ2-1; 9 nucleotides align to TRBD1. Trimming at V came to 4 bases and at J to 8 bases, leaving 3 bases not matched to a gene. CDR1 is LNHDA and CDR2 is SQIVND in the germline V gene (reference sequence). CDR3 length: 13 amino acids. The CDR3 nucleotides read TGTGCCAGTAGTACTCGACAGGGGGATGAGCAGTTCTTC. Its translation is CASSTRQGDEQFF.

The chain combines TRBV7-9 with TRBJ2-3, with 7 bases fitting TRBD1. Germline values: CDR1 SEHNR, CDR2 FQNEAQ (reference sequence). J gave up 2 bases and V 5 bases, and 7 bases lay outside the gene matches. The CDR3 loop spans 15 amino acids. The CDR3 here is CASSPRDSDTDTQYF. Written as DNA, the CDR3 is TGTGCCAGCAGCCCCCGGGACAGTGACACAGATACGCAGTATTTT.

The CDR3 loop is CASSHTRGFTDTQYF. The CDR3 DNA is TGCGCCAGCAGCCACACCCGGGGCTTCACAGATACGCAGTATTTT. The rearrangement joins TRBV4-3 to TRBJ2-3; the D gene could be TRBD1 or TRBD2 (5 bases each). This CDR3 is built from 15 residues. Trimming took 3 bases from V and 2 from J, leaving 12 bases between them. Germline CDR1 LGHNA, CDR2 YSLEER.

This clonotype turned up a few times. V is TRBV5-1 and J is TRBJ2-2; weak D call: TRBD2 (5 bases). Trimming pared 6 bases from V and 0 bases from J, leaving 15 bases between. Germline loops: CDR1 SGHRS, CDR2 YFSETQ. The CDR3 is made up of 16 amino acids. The CDR3 loop reads CASTPSEGANTGELFF. The CDR3 bases are TGCGCCAGCACCCCAAGCGAGGGAGCGAACACCGGGGAGCTGTTTTTT. Filled out from reference TRBV5-1 and TRBJ2-2, the complete variable domain reads KAGVTQTPRYLIKTRGQQVTLSCSPISGHRSVSWYQQTPGQGLQFLFEYFSETQRNKGNFPGRFSGRQFSNSRSEMNVSTLELGDSALYLCASTPSEGANTGELFFGEGSRLTVL.

V and J are TRBV18 and TRBJ1-4, with a weak D call TRBD1 (5 bases). Germline lookup yields CDR1 KGHSH and CDR2 LQKENI. CDR3 length equals 13 residues. V was clipped by 3 bases and J by 8 bases, with 10 bases between them. CDR3 protein: CASSPGVEEKLFF. CDR3 DNA: TGTGCCAGCTCACCGGGGGTGGAAGAAAAACTGTTTTTT.

The V and J genes are TRBV28 and TRBJ1-2; 10 bases are a match to TRBD1. The V segment lost 5 bases and the J segment 8 bases; nucleotides outside the gene matches: 8. The CDR3 spans 14 residues. Germline V gives CDR1 MDHEN, CDR2 SYDVKM. The CDR3 region has the DNA TGTGCCAGCAGTATCGGACAGGGGGACTGGGGCTACACCTTC. Translated: CASSIGQGDWGYTF.

Only a few counts were recorded for this clonotype. This chain uses TRBV28 with TRBJ1-1, with D possibly matching TRBD1 (5 bases). CDR1 is MDHEN and CDR2 is SYDVKM in the germline V gene. The CDR3 contains 11 residues. Deletions cut 3 bases from V and 11 bases from J, with 10 bases between. Here the CDR3 reads CASSFFGGAFF. CDR3 bases: TGTGCCAGCAGTTTTTTTGGGGGGGCTTTCTTT. The variable domain in full, with the rest retrieved from reference TRBV28 and TRBJ1-1, is DVKVTQSSRYLVKRTGEKVFLECVQDMDHENMFWYRQDPGLGLRLIYFSYDVKMKEKGDIPEGYSVSREKKERFSLILESASTNQTSMYLCASSFFGGAFFGQGTRLTVV.

V gene TRBV20-1 combines with J gene TRBJ2-1; TRBD1 might be the D (6 bases). The V end was cut by 3 bases, the J end by 11 bases, with 11 bases between. The CDR3 totals 11 residues. Germline loops: CDR1 DFQATT, CDR2 SNEGSKA (reference sequence). The CDR3 is CSARGAGKQFF. CDR3 coding DNA: TGCAGTGCTAGGGGGGCCGGGAAGCAGTTCTTC.

This clonotype appeared a few times. The chain combines TRBV5-1 with TRBJ2-7; either TRBD1 or TRBD2 may fit D (5 bases each). The CDR3 has 14 amino acids. CDR1 SGHRS and CDR2 YFSETQ come from the germline V gene. The V end was cut by 4 bases, the J end by 6 bases, with 17 bases between. The CDR3 DNA follows: TGCGCCAGCAGCCCCACCGGGACGGGTGGCGAGCAGTACTTC. Protein product: CASSPTGTGGEQYF.

This clonotype was observed a handful of times. The chain couples TRBV4-2 to TRBJ2-6; no firm D call. CDR3 length: 17 amino acids. Trimming stripped 0 bases from V and 0 bases from J, with 9 bases between. Germline CDR1 and CDR2: LGHNA and YNFKEQ. CDR3 bases: TGTGCCAGCAGCCAAGACCCCGCCGCCTCTGGGGCCAACGTCCTGACTTTC. Its protein is CASSQDPAASGANVLTF.